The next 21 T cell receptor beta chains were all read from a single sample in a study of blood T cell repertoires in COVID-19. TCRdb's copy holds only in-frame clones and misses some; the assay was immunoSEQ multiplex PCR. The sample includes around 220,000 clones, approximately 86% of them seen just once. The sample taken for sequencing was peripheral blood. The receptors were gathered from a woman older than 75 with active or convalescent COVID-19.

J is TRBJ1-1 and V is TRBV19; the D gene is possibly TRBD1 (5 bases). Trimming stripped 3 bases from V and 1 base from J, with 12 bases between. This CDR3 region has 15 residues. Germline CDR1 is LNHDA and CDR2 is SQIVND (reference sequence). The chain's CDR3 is CASSISGQTNTEAFF. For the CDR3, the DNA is TGTGCCAGTAGTATCTCCGGACAAACGAACACTGAAGCTTTCTTT.

CDR3 sequence (DNA): TGCGCCAGCAGCATATCAGGGGATAGCACAGATACGCAGTATTTT. Protein: CASSISGDSTDTQYF. The chain uses TRBV5-1 and TRBJ2-3, with D tentatively TRBD1 (6 bases). Trimming took off 4 bases at V and 0 bases at J, with 12 bases between the two ends. The CDR3 runs to 15 residues. Germline V gene lookup returns CDR1 SGHRS and CDR2 YFSETQ.

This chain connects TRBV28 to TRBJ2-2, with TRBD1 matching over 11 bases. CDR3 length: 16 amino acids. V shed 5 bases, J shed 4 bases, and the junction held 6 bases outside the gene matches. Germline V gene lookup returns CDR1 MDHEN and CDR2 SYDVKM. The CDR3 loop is CASSTPGQGGTGELFF. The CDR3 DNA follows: TGTGCCAGCAGTACACCGGGACAGGGGGGCACCGGGGAGCTGTTTTTT.

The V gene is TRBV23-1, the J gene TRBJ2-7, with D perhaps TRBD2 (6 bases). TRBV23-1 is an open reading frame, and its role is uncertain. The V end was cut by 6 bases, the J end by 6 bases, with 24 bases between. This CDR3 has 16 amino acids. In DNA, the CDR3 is TGCGCCAGCAGGCACCCCCGGAGGAGGGTAAGGGTCGAGCAGTACTTC. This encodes CASRHPRRRVRVEQYF.

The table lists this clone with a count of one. The CDR3 region has the DNA TGTGCCTGGAGTGTAGGGACAGGGGTCTACTTC. As protein: CAWSVGTGVYF. V gene TRBV30 combines with J gene TRBJ2-7; 10 bases align to TRBD1. Germline lookup yields CDR1 GTSNPN and CDR2 SVGIG (reference sequence). This CDR3 is built from 11 residues. V dropped 0 bases and J dropped 13; count of bases not matched to a gene: 3.

CDR3 in amino acids: CASSPYFLDRRDQPQHF. In DNA, the CDR3 is TGTGCCAGTAGTCCCTACTTCTTGGACAGGCGCGATCAGCCCCAGCATTTT. The V and J genes are TRBV19 and TRBJ1-5; 7 bases align to TRBD1. J gave up 5 bases and V 5 bases, and 15 bases lay outside the gene matches. The CDR3 length is 17 residues. Germline CDR1 is LNHDA and CDR2 is SQIVND (reference sequence).

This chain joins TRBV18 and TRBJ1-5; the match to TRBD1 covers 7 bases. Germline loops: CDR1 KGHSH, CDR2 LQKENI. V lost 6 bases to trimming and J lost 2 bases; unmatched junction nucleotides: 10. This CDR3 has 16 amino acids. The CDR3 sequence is CASSQDRAMRNQPQHF. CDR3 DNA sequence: TGTGCCAGCTCGCAAGACAGGGCAATGCGCAATCAGCCCCAGCATTTT.

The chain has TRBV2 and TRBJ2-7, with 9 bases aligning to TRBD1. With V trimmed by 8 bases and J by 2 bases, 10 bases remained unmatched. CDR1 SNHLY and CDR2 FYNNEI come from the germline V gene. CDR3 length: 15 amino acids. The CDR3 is CASRISGTGPYEQYF. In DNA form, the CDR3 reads TGTGCCAGCCGAATATCCGGGACAGGGCCCTACGAGCAGTACTTC.

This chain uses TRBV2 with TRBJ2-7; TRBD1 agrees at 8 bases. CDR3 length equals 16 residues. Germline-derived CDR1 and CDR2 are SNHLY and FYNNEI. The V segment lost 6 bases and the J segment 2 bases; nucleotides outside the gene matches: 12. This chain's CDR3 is CASSEGAGGQPYEQYF. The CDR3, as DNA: TGTGCCAGCAGCGAGGGTGCAGGGGGCCAGCCCTACGAGCAGTACTTC.

The CDR3 here is CASRPGTSGSSEQFF. The CDR3 DNA reads TGTGCCAGCAGACCCGGGACTAGCGGGAGTAGTGAGCAGTTCTTC. The gene calls are TRBV6-5 and TRBJ2-1; 14 bases fit TRBD2. With 6 bases clipped from V and 9 bases from J, the junction kept 7 bases outside the gene matches. CDR3 length equals 15 residues. CDR1 and CDR2 (germline): MNHEY, SVGAGI.

The CDR3 region is CASSLVAGGLETQYF. The DNA for the CDR3 is TGTGCCAGCAGCTTAGTCGCGGGGGGTCTGGAGACCCAGTACTTC. V and J are TRBV7-2 and TRBJ2-5, with TRBD2 matching 8 bases. Per the germline V gene, CDR1 is SGHTA and CDR2 is FQGNSA. The CDR3 sequence is 15 residues long. Trimming removed 1 base from V and 5 bases from J; junction bases left unmatched: 6. The full variable domain, with the rest looked up from reference TRBV7-2 and TRBJ2-5, is GAGVSQSPSNKVTEKGKDVELRCDPISGHTALYWYRQSLGQGLEFLIYFQGNSAPDKSGLPSDRFSAERTGGSVSTLTIQRTQQEDSAVYLCASSLVAGGLETQYFGPGTRLLVL.

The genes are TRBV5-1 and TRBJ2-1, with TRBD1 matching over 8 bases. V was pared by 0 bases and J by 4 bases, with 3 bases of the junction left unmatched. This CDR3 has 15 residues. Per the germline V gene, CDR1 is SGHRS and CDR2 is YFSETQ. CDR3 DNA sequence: TGCGCCAGCAGCTTGGAGGACAGGGCGTACAATGAGCAGTTCTTC. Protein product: CASSLEDRAYNEQFF.

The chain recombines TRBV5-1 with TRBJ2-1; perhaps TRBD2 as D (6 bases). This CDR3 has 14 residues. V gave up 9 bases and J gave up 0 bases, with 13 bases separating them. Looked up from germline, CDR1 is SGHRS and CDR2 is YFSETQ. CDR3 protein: CATQQEGSYNEQFF. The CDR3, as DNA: TGCGCCACTCAACAGGAGGGCTCCTACAATGAGCAGTTCTTC.

As DNA, the CDR3 is TGTGCCAGCAGTGAATACCCGGTTACTAGTACTTGGAACGAGCAGTACTTC. Translation gives CASSEYPVTSTWNEQYF. The chain is built from TRBV25-1 and TRBJ2-7; possible D gene TRBD2, 5 bases. V was cut by 0 bases and J by 5 bases, with 20 bases left in between. The CDR3 extends over 17 amino acids. Per germline, CDR1 MGHDK and CDR2 SYGVNS.

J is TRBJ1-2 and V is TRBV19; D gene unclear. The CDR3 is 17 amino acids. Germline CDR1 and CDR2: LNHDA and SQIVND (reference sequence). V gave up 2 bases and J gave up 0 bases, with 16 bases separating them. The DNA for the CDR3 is TGTGCCAGTAGTATACGAGGACTTATGATCGCTAACTATGGCTACACCTTC. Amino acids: CASSIRGLMIANYGYTF.

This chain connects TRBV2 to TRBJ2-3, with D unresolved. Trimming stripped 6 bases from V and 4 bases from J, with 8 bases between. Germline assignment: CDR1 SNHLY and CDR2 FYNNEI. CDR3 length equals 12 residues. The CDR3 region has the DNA TGTGCCAGCAGGGCCATTTCAGATACGCAGTATTTT. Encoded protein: CASRAISDTQYF.

In DNA form, the CDR3 reads TGTGCCAGCAGTGACTCGTCTTATTATGGCTACACCTTC. Protein: CASSDSSYYGYTF. The V call is TRBV6-4, the J call TRBJ1-2; D remains unclear. CDR1 MRHNA and CDR2 SNTAGT come from the germline V gene. Deletions cut 0 bases from V and 5 bases from J, with 7 bases between. The CDR3 consists of 13 residues.

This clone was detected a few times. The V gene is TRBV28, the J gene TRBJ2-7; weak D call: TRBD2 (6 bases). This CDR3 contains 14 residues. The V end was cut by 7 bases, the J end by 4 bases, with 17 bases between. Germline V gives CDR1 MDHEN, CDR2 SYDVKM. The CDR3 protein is CASTKWGTLYEQYF. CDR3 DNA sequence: TGTGCCAGCACTAAATGGGGGACTCTGTACGAGCAGTACTTC.

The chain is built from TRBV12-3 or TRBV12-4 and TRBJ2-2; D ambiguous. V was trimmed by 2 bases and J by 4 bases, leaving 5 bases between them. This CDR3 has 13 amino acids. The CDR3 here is CASSLYGTGELFF. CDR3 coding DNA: TGTGCCAGCAGTTTATACGGCACCGGGGAGCTGTTTTTT.

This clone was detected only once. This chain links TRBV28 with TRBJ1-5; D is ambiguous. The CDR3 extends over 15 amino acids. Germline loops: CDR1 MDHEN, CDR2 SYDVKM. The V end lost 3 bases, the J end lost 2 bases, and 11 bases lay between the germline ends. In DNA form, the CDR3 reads TGTGCCAGCAGTTTGCGGCTTTCGGGCAATCAGCCCCAGCATTTT. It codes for CASSLRLSGNQPQHF.

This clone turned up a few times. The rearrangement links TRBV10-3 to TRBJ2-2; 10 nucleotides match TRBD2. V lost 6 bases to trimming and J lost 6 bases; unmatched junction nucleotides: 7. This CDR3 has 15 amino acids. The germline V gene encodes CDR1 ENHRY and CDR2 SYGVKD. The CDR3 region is CAIRSGTSVSGELFF. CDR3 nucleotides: TGTGCCATCAGATCCGGGACTAGCGTATCCGGGGAGCTGTTTTTT.